Described below is a single T cell receptor beta chain sequence and its context. Antigen specificity is unknown. V was pared by 3 bases and J by 7 bases, with 15 bases between. The CDR3 spans 15 residues. The germline V gene has CDR1 SGHVS and CDR2 FNYEAQ. The sample is drawn from a study of T cell responses to AZD1222 COVID-19 vaccine. General observations from the study: Donors in the cohort were predominantly white British and more often female, and clonal diversity was possibly underestimated. Spike-spanning, vaccine-associated CD4 TCRs were dominant at 160-218 and 743-854.

The assay was immunoSEQ multiplex PCR, and TCRdb's table has in-frame clones only and misses some. The sample carries 150,000 or so clones, approximately 91% recorded once. The specimen was peripheral blood, collected 28 days after the second AZD1222 dose. The gene calls are TRBV7-6 and TRBJ1-4, with D possibly matching TRBD1 (5 bases). This receptor was taken from an adult who received the AZD1222 COVID-19 vaccine. The CDR3 reads CASSFNQGGFEKLFF. In DNA, the CDR3 is TGTGCCAGCAGCTTTAATCAGGGAGGGTTTGAAAAACTGTTTTTT.